The 5 T cell receptor beta chains below come from one sample, sequenced in a study of control samples from healthy donors and cancer patients. Repertoires were generated with immunoSEQ multiplex PCR, while TCRdb's copy carries only in-frame clones and drops some. This sample carries fewer than 95,000 clones, more than 85% of them seen once, and the ten largest clones take around 1.3%. Sequences were obtained from blood. Receptors were obtained from a woman in her forties or fifties in good health.

The rearrangement uses TRBV28 and TRBJ2-7, with TRBD1 matching over 11 bases. This CDR3 is built from 16 residues. V gave up 6 bases and J gave up 5 bases; unmatched junction bases: 12. CDR1 and CDR2 (germline): MDHEN, SYDVKM. Written as DNA, the CDR3 is TGTGCCAGCAGCAGTTTCCGGGACAGGGGGGACCACGAGCAGTACTTC. This translates into CASSSFRDRGDHEQYF.

This clone was recorded only once. The rearrangement joins TRBV3-1 (or the pseudogene TRBV3-2) to TRBJ1-1; 7 bases are shared with TRBD1. From germline, CDR1 is LGHDT and CDR2 YNNKEL (reference sequence). The ends lost 3 bases at V and 0 bases at J; junction bases unmatched: 7. CDR3 length equals 16 residues. The CDR3 spells CASSHLRTGMNTEAFF. The CDR3 region has the DNA TGTGCCAGCAGCCACCTTAGGACAGGAATGAACACTGAAGCTTTCTTT.

The V gene is TRBV24-1, the J gene TRBJ2-1; the D is unclear. Between the trimmed V and J ends, which lost 4 bases and 1 base, there was a span of 10 bases. In germline, CDR1 is KGHDR, CDR2 SFDVKD. The CDR3 runs 15 residues. The CDR3 is CATSEGEPSYNEQFF. CDR3 nucleotide sequence: TGTGCCACCAGTGAGGGCGAGCCGTCCTACAATGAGCAGTTCTTC.

V is TRBV5-4 and J is TRBJ2-1; 8 bases are a match to TRBD2. The CDR3 is made up of 14 amino acids. The V gene's germline CDR1 is SGHNT and CDR2 YYREEE (reference sequence). V lost 4 bases, J lost 6 bases, and 6 bases stayed unmatched. Here the CDR3 reads CASSLGLAGNEQFF. The CDR3 nucleotides are TGTGCCAGCAGCCTCGGACTAGCAGGCAATGAGCAGTTCTTC.

The rearrangement joins TRBV29-1 to TRBJ2-3; the D gene is possibly TRBD1 (5 bases). The CDR3 consists of 13 residues. Trimming removed 5 bases at V and 1 base at J, with 10 bases between. Germline V gives CDR1 SQVTM, CDR2 ANQGSEA. The CDR3 here is CSVWKTGTDTQYF. For the CDR3, the DNA is TGCAGCGTTTGGAAGACAGGCACAGATACGCAGTATTTT.